This is a list of T cell receptor beta chains from one sample in a study of vaccination effects on CD4 cells after COVID-19. Their specific antigens are unknown. The table came from immunoSEQ multiplex PCR; TCRdb's copy has only in-frame clones and leaves some out. The sample has tens of thousands of clones, 73% seen once. This specimen consisted of CD4+ T cells from PBMCs cultured with HCoV-229E spike peptides, obtained after COVID-19 vaccination. Every receptor here comes from a human donor who received a COVID-19 vaccine. CDR3s include the opening cysteine and the closing phenylalanine or tryptophan. A D gene is named only where the DNA matches it firmly. Only some rows state a clone size, as once, few, many or a class for expanded clones.

V: TRBV7-2; D: NA; size: NA; J: TRBJ1-5; DNA: TGTGCCAGCAGCTTCCCAGACTGGGAGTCGGGTCAGCCCCAGCATTTT; CDR3: CASSFPDWESGQPQHF
V: TRBV12-5; D: NA; size: NA; J: TRBJ1-5; DNA: TGTGCTAGTGGTTTGGTTTCGCCGGACGGTAGCAATCAGCCCCAGCATTTT; CDR3: CASGLVSPDGSNQPQHF
V: TRBV11-2; D: NA; size: NA; J: TRBJ1-2; DNA: TGTGCCAGCAGCTTAGGGGAGAGCTATGGCTACACCTTC; CDR3: CASSLGESYGYTF
V: TRBV19; D: TRBD2; size: NA; J: TRBJ2-3; DNA: TGTGCCAGTAGAAGAGCGGGGGGTTCTGATACGCAGTATTTT; CDR3: CASRRAGGSDTQYF
V: TRBV6-1; D: NA; size: NA; J: TRBJ1-5; DNA: TGTGCCAGCAGTGAGATGGGCAATCAGCCCCAGCATTTT; CDR3: CASSEMGNQPQHF
V: TRBV5-1; D: NA; size: NA; J: TRBJ1-1; DNA: TGCGCCAGCAGCTTGGCCGACAGGCGGGACACTGAAGCTTTCTTT; CDR3: CASSLADRRDTEAFF
V: TRBV28; D: TRBD2; size: few; J: TRBJ2-2; DNA: TGTGCCAGCATCTGGGGGGGAACCGGGGAGCTGTTTTTT; CDR3: CASIWGGTGELFF
V: TRBV11-2; D: NA; size: once; J: TRBJ1-2; DNA: TGTGCCAGCAGCTTAGGGGCGGGGAGGGGAGGCGGCTACACCTTC; CDR3: CASSLGAGRGGGYTF
V: TRBV5-1; D: NA; size: NA; J: TRBJ1-1; DNA: TGCGCCAGCAGCTTGGGGATGAACACTGAAGCTTTCTTT; CDR3: CASSLGMNTEAFF
V: TRBV11-3; D: TRBD1; size: NA; J: TRBJ1-1; DNA: TGTGCCAGCAGCAAAGACCGGGACAGCTACACTGAAGCTTTCTTT; CDR3: CASSKDRDSYTEAFF
V: TRBV2; D: NA; size: NA; J: TRBJ2-5; DNA: TGTGCCAGCAACCGGGACAACGGCCGAGAGACCCAGTACTTC; CDR3: CASNRDNGRETQYF
V: TRBV9; D: TRBD1; size: NA; J: TRBJ1-3; DNA: TGTGCCAGCAGCGTAGAGGGGGCCAACACCATATATTTT; CDR3: CASSVEGANTIYF
V: TRBV27; D: NA; size: NA; J: TRBJ2-6; DNA: TGTGCCAGCAGTTTATCCCTTATGCCTACAAGCTCTGGGGCCAACGTCCTGACTTTC; CDR3: CASSLSLMPTSSGANVLTF
V: TRBV6-5; D: TRBD1; size: NA; J: TRBJ1-3; DNA: TGTGCCAGCAAAGACAGGGTCTCTGGAAACACCATATATTTT; CDR3: CASKDRVSGNTIYF
V: TRBV6-5; D: TRBD2; size: NA; J: TRBJ2-3; DNA: TGTGCCAGCAGGTCGGGGGGTACTGCGGATACGCAGTATTTT; CDR3: CASRSGGTADTQYF
V: TRBV6-5; D: TRBD1; size: NA; J: TRBJ1-5; DNA: TGTGCCACCCAGGGGGGGACGAGTCAGCCCCAGCATTTT; CDR3: CATQGGTSQPQHF
V: TRBV7-2; D: NA; size: NA; J: TRBJ1-1; DNA: TGTGCCAGCAGCCCCGCCGGCCTAAGGGGGATAAACACTGAAGCTTTCTTT; CDR3: CASSPAGLRGINTEAFF
V: TRBV5-1; D: NA; size: NA; J: TRBJ1-2; DNA: TGCGCCAGCAGCACGTCGGGCGCCCAAAATCATGGCTACACCTTC; CDR3: CASSTSGAQNHGYTF
V: TRBV24-1; D: NA; size: few; J: TRBJ1-5; DNA: TGTGCCACCAGTGACAGGGACGCTCAGCCCCAGCATTTT; CDR3: CATSDRDAQPQHF
V: TRBV7-2; D: NA; size: once; J: TRBJ1-5; DNA: TGTGCCAGCAGCTTAGAAGGCGTGATTAATCAGCCCCAGCATTTT; CDR3: CASSLEGVINQPQHF
V: TRBV18; D: NA; size: few; J: TRBJ2-2; DNA: TGTGCCAGCTCAGCCAAGGGCGTCGGGGAGCTGTTTTTT; CDR3: CASSAKGVGELFF
V: TRBV19; D: NA; size: NA; J: TRBJ1-5; DNA: TGTGCCAGTAGTATAGCCGGAGGGTCGGTTGGCCGGCCCCAGCATTTT; CDR3: CASSIAGGSVGRPQHF
V: TRBV19; D: TRBD1; size: NA; J: TRBJ2-1; DNA: TGTGCCAGTAGCGAGGACCGGGGACAGGGCTATGAGCAGTTCTTC; CDR3: CASSEDRGQGYEQFF
V: TRBV7-9; D: TRBD2; size: few; J: TRBJ2-5; DNA: TGTGCCAGCAGCTGGGGACTAGCGGAAGAGACCCAGTACTTC; CDR3: CASSWGLAEETQYF
V: TRBV18; D: NA; size: few; J: TRBJ1-1; DNA: TGTGCCAGCTCACCCTCGGAGGGAGCTTTCTTT; CDR3: CASSPSEGAFF
V: TRBV11-3; D: TRBD2; size: NA; J: TRBJ2-3; DNA: TGTGCCAGCAGCTTCAGGGCGGGGGAAAGCACAGATACGCAGTATTTT; CDR3: CASSFRAGESTDTQYF
V: TRBV19; D: TRBD1; size: NA; J: TRBJ1-5; DNA: TGTGCCAGTAGTCCCTCGAACAGGGGGTTGAGCAATCAGCCCCAGCATTTT; CDR3: CASSPSNRGLSNQPQHF
V: TRBV7-2; D: NA; size: NA; J: TRBJ1-6; DNA: TGTGCCAGCAGGGGTCCACCTTATAATTCACCCCTCCACTTT; CDR3: CASRGPPYNSPLHF
V: TRBV7-6; D: TRBD1; size: NA; J: TRBJ2-5; DNA: TGTGCCAGCAGCCCCAGAGGGTCAGGGGGACAAGAGACCCAGTACTTC; CDR3: CASSPRGSGGQETQYF
V: TRBV24-1; D: NA; size: NA; J: TRBJ2-5; DNA: TGTGCCACCAGTGATGCAACGGGTTCGGGAGAGACCCAGTACTTC; CDR3: CATSDATGSGETQYF
V: TRBV5-1; D: NA; size: NA; J: TRBJ1-1; DNA: TGCGCCAGCAGCGCTACCGGGACAAACACTGAAGCTTTCTTT; CDR3: CASSATGTNTEAFF
V: TRBV19; D: TRBD1; size: NA; J: TRBJ1-4; DNA: TGTGCCAGTAGTAAGGACAGGGCTGGCAAACTGTTTTTT; CDR3: CASSKDRAGKLFF
V: TRBV7-2; D: NA; size: NA; J: TRBJ2-5; DNA: TGTGCCAGCAGCTTACCTACAGGGATCGGGGGGCTCCAAGAGACCCAGTACTTC; CDR3: CASSLPTGIGGLQETQYF
V: TRBV18; D: NA; size: NA; J: TRBJ1-4; DNA: TGTGCCAGCTCACGAGGGGTCTCAGCGGCAACTAATGAAAAACTGTTTTTT; CDR3: CASSRGVSAATNEKLFF
V: TRBV2; D: NA; size: NA; J: TRBJ1-6; DNA: TGTGCCAGCAATAATAATTCACCCCTCCACTTT; CDR3: CASNNNSPLHF
V: TRBV9; D: NA; size: NA; J: TRBJ2-2; DNA: TGTGCCAGCAGCGTAGATCTCACCGGGGAGCTGTTTTTT; CDR3: CASSVDLTGELFF
V: TRBV10-3; D: NA; size: NA; J: TRBJ2-2; DNA: TGTGCCATCAGTGGGACATCTTTTGCCGGGGAGCTGTTTTTT; CDR3: CAISGTSFAGELFF
V: TRBV9; D: NA; size: once; J: TRBJ2-3; DNA: TGTGCCAGCAGCGTAGCGGGGGGCAACACAGATACGCAGTATTTT; CDR3: CASSVAGGNTDTQYF
V: TRBV7-2; D: NA; size: NA; J: TRBJ2-1; DNA: TGTGCCACCAAGGAAGGGGGGCAGAGCTCCTACAATGAGCAGTTCTTC; CDR3: CATKEGGQSSYNEQFF
V: TRBV7-2; D: NA; size: medium-sized; J: TRBJ2-1; DNA: TGTGCCAGCAGCTCCCCCCGGGACACCGGGGTATCGGATGAGCAGTTCTTC; CDR3: CASSSPRDTGVSDEQFF
V: TRBV10-2; D: TRBD1; size: few; J: TRBJ1-6; DNA: TGCGCCAGCATTGAGACAGGGGGAAGTAATTCACCCCTCCACTTT; CDR3: CASIETGGSNSPLHF
V: TRBV19; D: NA; size: NA; J: TRBJ1-6; DNA: TGTGCCAGTAGGTCTTTTGACAGAAATAATTCACCCCTCCACTTT; CDR3: CASRSFDRNNSPLHF
V: TRBV19; D: TRBD1; size: NA; J: TRBJ2-2; DNA: TGTGCCAGTAGGATACAGGGGGCAGGAACCGGGGAGCTGTTTTTT; CDR3: CASRIQGAGTGELFF
V: TRBV29-1; D: TRBD1; size: NA; J: TRBJ2-5; DNA: TGCAGCGTTCAGACAGACAGGGTAGGGGAGACCCAGTACTTC; CDR3: CSVQTDRVGETQYF
V: TRBV5-1; D: NA; size: NA; J: TRBJ1-2; DNA: TGCGCCAGCAGCTTGTTTCAGGAGACGGCGGGCTATGGCTACACCTTC; CDR3: CASSLFQETAGYGYTF
V: TRBV6-6; D: NA; size: NA; J: TRBJ1-5; DNA: TGTGCCAGCAGTTACGAAGAGGGATCATTCAGACCCCAGCATTTT; CDR3: CASSYEEGSFRPQHF
V: TRBV9; D: NA; size: NA; J: TRBJ2-2; DNA: TGTGCCAGCAGCGTTCACCTAGGGATGGAGACCGGGGAGCTGTTTTTT; CDR3: CASSVHLGMETGELFF
V: TRBV28; D: TRBD1; size: few; J: TRBJ1-6; DNA: TGTGCCAGCAGTTTCCAGATTTACAGGGGCGGAAATTCACCCCTCCACTTT; CDR3: CASSFQIYRGGNSPLHF
V: TRBV6-5; D: TRBD1; size: NA; J: TRBJ1-1; DNA: TGTGCCAGCAGTTACTCCGGACAGGGGGCTATGGAAGCTTTCTTT; CDR3: CASSYSGQGAMEAFF
V: TRBV9; D: TRBD2; size: NA; J: TRBJ2-3; DNA: TGTGCCAGCAGCGCAGGACTAGCGGGGGGCACAGATACGCAGTATTTT; CDR3: CASSAGLAGGTDTQYF
V: TRBV28; D: NA; size: many; J: TRBJ1-5; DNA: TGTGCCAGCAGTGGAAATCGGGGGACTCAGCCCCAGCATTTT; CDR3: CASSGNRGTQPQHF
V: TRBV5-6; D: NA; size: few; J: TRBJ1-1; DNA: TGTGCCAGCAGCCGGGGAACTGAAGCTTTCTTT; CDR3: CASSRGTEAFF
V: TRBV10-3; D: NA; size: few; J: TRBJ1-3; DNA: TGTGCCATCACCCCGGACACTTTTGGAAACACCATATATTTT; CDR3: CAITPDTFGNTIYF
V: TRBV19; D: NA; size: NA; J: TRBJ1-5; DNA: TGTGCCAGTAGTATGGGCAGGGCCTTCGAGAATCAGCCCCAGCATTTT; CDR3: CASSMGRAFENQPQHF
V: TRBV3-1/TRBV3-2; D: NA; size: NA; J: TRBJ1-2; DNA: TGTGCCAGCAGAAACGACGGAAGCTACACCTTC; CDR3: CASRNDGSYTF
V: TRBV28; D: NA; size: NA; J: TRBJ1-2; DNA: TGTGCCAGCAGCTCAGGGTTTGGCTACACCTTC; CDR3: CASSSGFGYTF
V: TRBV9; D: TRBD1; size: NA; J: TRBJ1-1; DNA: TGTGCCAGCAGCAAGTTGACAGGGAGCACTGAAGCTTTCTTT; CDR3: CASSKLTGSTEAFF